The 7 T cell receptor beta chains in this list originate from one sample, sequenced in a study of technical replicates of blood from a handful of donors. Repertoires were generated with immunoSEQ multiplex PCR, while TCRdb's copy carries only in-frame clones and drops some. The sample lists almost 70,000 clones, 80% to 95% seen once, with 4.5% to 5% in the top ten. Sequenced sample: PBMCs. The receptor source for this set is a human donor in good health. Some clones in this sample may be carry-over from other donors' samples.

The chain carries TRBV11-2 and TRBJ2-3; 8 bases map to TRBD2. The CDR3 spans 18 residues. The V segment lost 1 base and the J segment 2 bases; nucleotides outside the gene matches: 11. CDR1 is SGHAT, CDR2 FQNNGV, per germline. The CDR3: CASSLGGLAGGITDTQYF. The CDR3 DNA is TGTGCCAGCAGCTTAGGCGGGCTAGCGGGCGGAATCACAGATACGCAGTATTTT.

Within the sample, this clone is medium-sized (0.01 to 0.1%). CDR3 DNA sequence: TGCGCCAGCAGCCAAGTGGCAGAGGGGGTGGGGCAGGGCTCCGAGCAGTACTTC. Translating gives CASSQVAEGVGQGSEQYF. The chain combines TRBV4-1 with TRBJ2-7; possibly TRBD1 for D (6 bases). CDR1 and CDR2 from the germline V gene are MGHRA and YSYEKL. This CDR3 has 18 residues. V lost 1 base to trimming and J lost 6 bases, with 25 bases between them.

Here the CDR3 DNA reads TGTGCCAGCAGTTACTCCCGGACAGGGTGGGATGAAAAACTGTTTTTT. It specifies CASSYSRTGWDEKLFF. The chain combines TRBV6-5 with TRBJ1-4, with 8 bases identical to TRBD1. The CDR3 length is 16 residues. Germline values: CDR1 MNHEY, CDR2 SVGAGI. J gave up 6 bases and V 0 bases, and 6 bases lay outside the gene matches.

The chain recombines TRBV12-5 with TRBJ2-1; 8 bases align to TRBD2. This CDR3 contains 16 residues. Germline lookup yields CDR1 LGHNT and CDR2 FRNRAP. Trimming removed 2 bases from V and 4 bases from J; junction bases left unmatched: 7. CDR3 coding DNA: TGTGCTAGTGGTTTGCCCGGGACTAGAAAGTACAATGAGCAGTTCTTC. Amino acids: CASGLPGTRKYNEQFF.

The chain couples TRBV12-5 to TRBJ2-1, with 16 nucleotides matching TRBD2. This CDR3 has 19 residues. Germline V CDR1 and CDR2: LGHNT, FRNRAP. Losses at the gene ends were 2 bases for V and 2 bases for J; bases not matched to a gene: 6. The CDR3 spells CASGLLGTSGRAAYNEQFF. DNA for the CDR3: TGTGCTAGTGGTTTGCTCGGGACTAGCGGGAGGGCCGCCTACAATGAGCAGTTCTTC.

The chain recombines TRBV7-2 with TRBJ2-3, with TRBD2 identical over 7 bases. This CDR3 comprises 16 residues. Germline trimming cut 2 bases from V and 1 base from J; bases unmatched to any gene: 6. Germline CDR1 is SGHTA and CDR2 is FQGNSA. This chain's CDR3 is CASSLWGAGGTDTQYF. The CDR3 bases are TGTGCCAGCAGCTTATGGGGTGCGGGAGGCACAGATACGCAGTATTTT.

The chain employs TRBV19 and TRBJ1-5; 7 nucleotides line up with TRBD1. The CDR3 contains 19 residues. The germline V gene encodes CDR1 LNHDA and CDR2 SQIVND (reference sequence). The V and J ends lost 2 bases and 0 bases, in that order; junction bases with no gene match: 13. The CDR3, as DNA: TGTGCCAGTAGTATAAGGACAGGCCCCCGCCCGTATAGCAATCAGCCCCAGCATTTT. Translated, it gives CASSIRTGPRPYSNQPQHF.